The 21 T cell receptor beta chains reported below all come from one sample, sequenced in a study of cytomegalovirus exposure and HLA in healthy donors. The PCR employed 60 Vbeta primers together with 13 Jbeta primers. The assay was immunoSEQ multiplex PCR, and TCRdb's table has in-frame clones only and misses some. The table has 100,000 to 150,000 clones, over 80% seen once. Sequencing input: PBMCs. The receptors were sampled from a man aged 18 to 29 in good health and CMV-seropositive.

The chain employs TRBV23-1 and TRBJ1-1; 8 bases are a match to TRBD1. TRBV23-1 qualifies as an ORF whose function is uncertain. The CDR3 extends over 19 amino acids. The ends lost 0 bases at V and 0 bases at J; junction bases unmatched: 12. The CDR3 nucleotides are TGCGCCAGCAGTCAATCCCCCCACGCAGGGGGCCTCGTGAACACTGAAGCTTTCTTT. Encoded protein: CASSQSPHAGGLVNTEAFF.

The V call is TRBV5-4, the J call TRBJ1-2; 8 positions agree with TRBD1. The V gene's germline CDR1 is SGHNT and CDR2 YYREEE (reference sequence). V dropped 4 bases and J dropped 6; count of bases not matched to a gene: 8. The CDR3 extends over 14 amino acids. CDR3 DNA sequence: TGTGCCAGCAGCCCCCGGGACAGGTGGAATGGCTACACCTTC. It is translated as CASSPRDRWNGYTF. Full variable domain (missing parts from reference TRBV5-4 and TRBJ1-2): ETGVTQSPTHLIKTRGQQVTLRCSSQSGHNTVSWYQQALGQGPQFIFQYYREEENGRGNFPPRFSGLQFPNYSSELNVNALELDDSALYLCASSPRDRWNGYTFGSGTRLTVV.

The CDR3 reads CASSIVSTGLRYLDTGELFF. The DNA for the CDR3 is TGTGCCAGTAGTATAGTCTCGACAGGGTTGCGGTATTTGGACACCGGGGAGCTGTTTTTT. V gene TRBV19 combines with J gene TRBJ2-2; TRBD1 matches 7 bases. CDR1 is LNHDA, CDR2 SQIVND, per germline (reference sequence). Trimming removed 1 base from V and 3 bases from J; junction bases left unmatched: 17. There are 20 residues in the CDR3.

This chain joins TRBV4-1 and TRBJ1-6; 9 nucleotides line up with TRBD1. V was pared by 8 bases and J by 5 bases, with 4 bases of the junction left unmatched. CDR3 length: 14 amino acids. Germline CDR1 MGHRA, CDR2 YSYEKL. CDR3 sequence: CASAGQGDNSPLHF. In nucleotides, the CDR3 is TGCGCCAGCGCGGGACAGGGCGATAATTCACCCCTCCACTTT.

This chain uses TRBV6-6 with TRBJ1-5; D gene uncertain. The CDR3 is 13 amino acids. V was trimmed by 3 bases and J by 9 bases, leaving 12 bases between them. Germline V CDR1 and CDR2: MNHNY, SVGAGI (reference sequence). This CDR3 is CASSYLRSWPQHF. CDR3 sequence (DNA): TGTGCCAGCAGTTATTTGAGGTCGTGGCCCCAGCATTTT.

This chain links TRBV6-6 with TRBJ2-2, with 7 bases fitting TRBD2. The V and J ends lost 5 bases and 7 bases, in that order; junction bases with no gene match: 10. CDR1 is MNHNY, CDR2 SVGAGI, per germline (reference sequence). This CDR3 is built from 15 residues. The CDR3 bases are TGTGCCAGCAGTACTGGCCCTGGGGGGGTCGGGGAGCTGTTTTTT. Amino acids: CASSTGPGGVGELFF.

The J gene is TRBJ2-7, the V gene TRBV10-3; 12 nucleotides align to TRBD2. The CDR3 is 16 amino acids. Germline-derived CDR1 and CDR2 are ENHRY and SYGVKD. V shed 3 bases, J shed 5 bases, and the junction held 8 bases outside the gene matches. CDR3 amino acids: CAISESLAGGHNEQYF. CDR3 nucleotide sequence: TGTGCCATCAGTGAATCTCTAGCGGGGGGGCATAACGAGCAGTACTTC.

V usage is TRBV4-1 and J usage is TRBJ2-7; D unresolved. V gave up 2 bases and J gave up 2 bases, with 7 bases separating them. CDR3 length: 13 amino acids. The germline V gene has CDR1 MGHRA and CDR2 YSYEKL. The CDR3 sequence is CASSQNTAYEQYF. CDR3 coding DNA: TGCGCCAGCAGCCAAAACACAGCCTACGAGCAGTACTTC.

V and J are TRBV7-9 and TRBJ2-5; D is possibly TRBD1 (5 bases). The CDR3 covers 16 residues. Germline V gene lookup returns CDR1 SEHNR and CDR2 FQNEAQ (reference sequence). V was pared by 0 bases and J by 0 bases, with 11 bases between. In DNA, the CDR3 is TGTGCCAGCAGCTTAGCCCCGCTGACAGACCAAGAGACCCAGTACTTC. This gives the protein CASSLAPLTDQETQYF.

The gene calls are TRBV18 and TRBJ2-2; D perhaps matches TRBD2 (6 bases). The CDR3 has 16 amino acids. The germline V and J ends were trimmed by 1 base and 1 base, with 10 bases remaining between them. The germline CDR1 and CDR2 sequences are KGHSH and LQKENI. The CDR3 reads CASSPRRGGNTGELFF. As DNA, the CDR3 is TGTGCCAGCTCACCACGGCGGGGAGGGAACACCGGGGAGCTGTTTTTT.

V is TRBV7-3 and J is TRBJ2-2; no reliable D call. This CDR3 has 13 amino acids. Per the germline V gene, CDR1 is SGHTA and CDR2 is FQGTGA. V lost 4 bases, J lost 4 bases, and 7 bases lay in between. The CDR3 sequence: CASSYLSTGELFF. For the CDR3, the DNA is TGTGCCAGCAGCTACCTTAGCACCGGGGAGCTGTTTTTT.

The genes are TRBV5-1 and TRBJ2-5; D perhaps matches TRBD2 (5 bases). With the DNA end fitting TRBJ2-7 better, the J assignment may be wrong. The CDR3 contains 14 residues. CDR1 is SGHRS and CDR2 is YFSETQ in the germline V gene. The CDR3 region has the DNA TGCGCCAGCAGCTTTACGGGGAGCTCCTACGAGCAGTACTTC. Translation gives CASSFTGSSYEQYF.

This chain connects TRBV5-1 to TRBJ2-7; a possible D gene is TRBD2 (7 bases). Germline V gene sequence: CDR1 SGHRS, CDR2 YFSETQ. The CDR3 has 16 amino acids. V lost 3 bases to trimming and J lost 3 bases, with 19 bases between them. Written as DNA, the CDR3 is TGCGCCAGCAGCTGGGGGGGGGCAGGAGTGGGCTACGAGCAGTACTTC. Encoded protein: CASSWGGAGVGYEQYF.

The chain uses TRBV7-9 and TRBJ2-3; perhaps TRBD1 as D (5 bases). The germline V gene encodes CDR1 SEHNR and CDR2 FQNEAQ (reference sequence). The CDR3 contains 15 residues. Deletions cut 3 bases from V and 2 bases from J, with 12 bases between. CDR3 nucleotides: TGTGCCAGCAGCTTTGTAGGGGCGAACACAGATACGCAGTATTTT. Translating gives CASSFVGANTDTQYF.

The chain employs TRBV28 and TRBJ1-2, with TRBD1 matching 7 bases. The CDR3 is 13 amino acids. Germline lookup yields CDR1 MDHEN and CDR2 SYDVKM. The junction had 4 bases not matched to a gene; V was cut back by 5 bases and J by 4 bases. CDR3 sequence reads: CASSVQGTYGYTF. The DNA for the CDR3 is TGTGCCAGCAGTGTACAGGGGACCTATGGCTACACCTTC.

The rearrangement joins TRBV7-9 to TRBJ1-5; D is unclear. V was shortened by 1 base and J by 6 bases, with 10 bases between the two germline ends. The CDR3 is 14 residues long. The germline CDR1 and CDR2 sequences are SEHNR and FQNEAQ (reference sequence). CDR3 region: CASSLDSKAQPQHF. In DNA, the CDR3 is TGTGCCAGCAGCTTAGACAGCAAGGCTCAGCCCCAGCATTTT.

V gene TRBV7-9 combines with J gene TRBJ1-4; 10 bases align to TRBD1. Germline loops: CDR1 SEHNR, CDR2 FQNEAQ (reference sequence). CDR3 length: 19 residues. Trimming at V came to 5 bases and at J to 8 bases, leaving 20 bases not matched to a gene. The CDR3 bases are TGTGCCAGCAGCCCCCTACTAGGTGACAGGGGGCTTGTGGAGGAAAAACTGTTTTTT. The encoded protein is CASSPLLGDRGLVEEKLFF.

J is TRBJ2-1 and V is TRBV30; D ambiguous. CDR1 is GTSNPN and CDR2 is SVGIG in the germline V gene (reference sequence). CDR3 length equals 12 residues. Deletions cut 7 bases from V and 7 bases from J, with 14 bases between. The CDR3, as DNA: TGTGCCTTGGTGGGCCTGAAGAATGAGCAGTTCTTC. Its protein product is CALVGLKNEQFF.

The chain uses TRBV28 and TRBJ1-4, with D perhaps TRBD1 (5 bases). The CDR3 is 13 amino acids. CDR1 and CDR2 (germline): MDHEN, SYDVKM. The V end lost 1 base, the J end lost 6 bases, and 6 bases lay between the germline ends. CDR3 protein: CASSLSGYEKLFF. The CDR3 DNA reads TGTGCCAGCAGTTTATCAGGGTATGAAAAACTGTTTTTT. The full variable domain, completed using reference TRBV28 and TRBJ1-4, is DVKVTQSSRYLVKRTGEKVFLECVQDMDHENMFWYRQDPGLGLRLIYFSYDVKMKEKGDIPEGYSVSREKKERFSLILESASTNQTSMYLCASSLSGYEKLFFGSGTQLSVL.

J is TRBJ2-2 and V is TRBV11-1; 7 bases map to TRBD1. The J segment lost 4 bases and the V segment lost 4 bases, leaving 6 bases of the junction unmatched. The CDR3 has 15 residues. Germline V gene data show CDR1 as SGHAT and CDR2 as FQDESV (reference sequence). Written as DNA, the CDR3 is TGTGCCAGCAGCTCCGACAGGGCGGGCACCGGGGAGCTGTTTTTT. Amino acids: CASSSDRAGTGELFF. Drawing the rest from reference TRBV11-1 and TRBJ2-2, the complete variable domain is EAEVAQSPRYKITEKSQAVAFWCDPISGHATLYWYRQILGQGPELLVQFQDESVVDDSQLPKDRFSAERLKGVDSTLKIQPAELGDSAMYLCASSSDRAGTGELFFGEGSRLTVL.

V gene TRBV7-8 combines with J gene TRBJ1-4; D possibly corresponds to TRBD1 (5 bases). The CDR3 length is 16 residues. Germline assignment: CDR1 SGHVS and CDR2 FQNEAQ. V was clipped by 5 bases and J by 8 bases, with 21 bases between them. The CDR3 DNA reads TGTGCCAGCAGCCCGACGGCGGGGCCTATCGGGGAAAAACTGTTTTTT. Protein sequence: CASSPTAGPIGEKLFF.